The entry below gives a single T cell receptor (beta chain) sequence along with its context. The target antigen is unknown. The Oncomine TCR Beta short-read assay was what sequenced the DNA obtained from cultured CD4+ T cells. TCRdb redid the calling of the PCR reads with MiXCR, one entry per CDR3 protein. Of more than 10,000 distinct CDR3 sequences listed, roughly 57% are singletons. Looked up from germline, CDR1 is SGHAT and CDR2 is FQDESV (reference sequence). CDR3 length equals 16 residues. Between the trimmed V and J ends, which lost 5 bases and 1 base, there was a span of 17 bases. This sample's treatment: roughly ten-day PBMC culture with coronavirus spike peptide pools or control peptides (ViraFEST assay). These data belong to a study of vaccination and CD4 T cells after COVID-19. General study results and limits: SARS-CoV-2-reactive clonotypes showed a nonsignificant median rise from about 20 to 38.

This TCR was recovered from a human donor who had recovered from COVID-19. Specimen: CD4+ T cells from blood, cultured in vitro, collected before SARS-CoV-2 vaccination. The V call is TRBV11-1, the J call TRBJ2-5; tentatively, D is TRBD1 (5 bases). Here the CDR3 reads CASSPRRSRAQETQYF. DNA for the CDR3: TGTGCCAGCAGCCCTAGACGCTCCAGGGCCCAAGAGACCCAGTACTTC.